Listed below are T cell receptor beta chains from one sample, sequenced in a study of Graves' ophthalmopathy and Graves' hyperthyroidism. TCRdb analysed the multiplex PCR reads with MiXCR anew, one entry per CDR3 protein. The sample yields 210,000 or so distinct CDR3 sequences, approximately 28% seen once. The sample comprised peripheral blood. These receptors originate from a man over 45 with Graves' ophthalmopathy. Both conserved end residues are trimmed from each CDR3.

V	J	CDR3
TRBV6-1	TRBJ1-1	ASRQTGVMNTEAF
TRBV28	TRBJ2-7	ASSTRTSGSRGEQY
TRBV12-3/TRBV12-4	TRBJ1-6	ASSATSGRMGPLH
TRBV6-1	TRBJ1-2	ASREQGVSGYT
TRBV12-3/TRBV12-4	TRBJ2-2	ASRPGTGELF
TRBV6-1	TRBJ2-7	ASSDGQVESYEQY
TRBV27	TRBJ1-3	ASSWDRGNTIY
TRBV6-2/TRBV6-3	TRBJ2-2	ASSSTEWTSRFGELF
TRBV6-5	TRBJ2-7	ASSKFPERSYEQY
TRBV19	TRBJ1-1	ARGGFWTEAF